A selection of T cell receptor beta chains follows, all from one sample in a study of blood T cell repertoires in COVID-19. The table came from immunoSEQ multiplex PCR; TCRdb's copy has only in-frame clones and leaves some out. The data contain about 170,000 clones, roughly 88% of them singletons. Sequencing was carried out using peripheral blood. The receptors come from a man aged 60 to 69 who had recovered from COVID-19. The CDR3 runs from the conserved cysteine through the conserved F or W. Fields, in order: D gene, V gene, J gene, clone size, CDR3 DNA, CDR3 protein. The D gene is left open where the match is weak. Size tells how often a clone was seen (once, few, many) or the class of an expanded clone, and some rows leave it out.

D: NA
V: TRBV3-1/TRBV3-2
J: TRBJ2-3
size: NA
DNA: TGTGCCAGCAGCCCCATTGGCGGGGGCCTCACAGATACGCAGTATTTT
CDR3: CASSPIGGGLTDTQYF

D: TRBD1
V: TRBV3-1/TRBV3-2
J: TRBJ2-7
size: NA
DNA: TGTGCCAGCAGCCAGGACAGGGCCTACGAGCAGTACTTC
CDR3: CASSQDRAYEQYF

D: TRBD1
V: TRBV7-9
J: TRBJ2-1
size: few
DNA: TGTGCCAGCAGCTTGACAGGGAGCTCCTACAATGAGCAGTTCTTC
CDR3: CASSLTGSSYNEQFF

D: NA
V: TRBV14
J: TRBJ1-2
size: NA
DNA: TGTGCCAGCAGCCAAGACAGGGAGGCCTATGGCTACACCTTC
CDR3: CASSQDREAYGYTF

D: NA
V: TRBV29-1
J: TRBJ1-1
size: NA
DNA: TGCAGCGCTGCCGGCACTGAAGCTTTCTTT
CDR3: CSAAGTEAFF

D: NA
V: TRBV30
J: TRBJ1-4
size: NA
DNA: TGTGCCTGGAACTTGCGGGAAAAACTGTTTTTT
CDR3: CAWNLREKLFF

D: NA
V: TRBV7-6
J: TRBJ2-1
size: NA
DNA: TGTGCCAGCAGCCCCGTGATAGGGGGTCCCTACAATGAGCAGTTCTTC
CDR3: CASSPVIGGPYNEQFF

D: NA
V: TRBV5-4
J: TRBJ1-6
size: NA
DNA: TGTGCCAGCAGCTTGGGGAGCTCCTATAATTCACCCCTCCACTTT
CDR3: CASSLGSSYNSPLHF

D: TRBD1
V: TRBV6-5
J: TRBJ1-2
size: NA
DNA: TGTGCCAGCAAAGACTCACAGGGGGCCTACGGCTACACCTTC
CDR3: CASKDSQGAYGYTF

D: NA
V: TRBV23-1
J: TRBJ2-3
size: NA
DNA: TGCGCCAACCTAGGGGGGGGCGTTTTGACAGATACGCAGTATTTT
CDR3: CANLGGGVLTDTQYF

D: NA
V: TRBV18
J: TRBJ2-7
size: NA
DNA: TGTGCCAGCTCACTCCCTAGCGCCCATGGTGGGAGCGAGCAGTACTTC
CDR3: CASSLPSAHGGSEQYF

D: NA
V: TRBV12-3/TRBV12-4
J: TRBJ1-5
size: NA
DNA: TGTGCCAGCAGTCTCGTAGCGGGGCCCCAGCATTTT
CDR3: CASSLVAGPQHF

D: TRBD1
V: TRBV15
J: TRBJ1-5
size: NA
DNA: TGTGCCACCAGCAAGGTCGACAGGGGCTATCAGCCCCAGCATTTT
CDR3: CATSKVDRGYQPQHF

D: NA
V: TRBV3-1/TRBV3-2
J: TRBJ2-7
size: NA
DNA: TGTGCCAGCAGCCGGGGCCTCTACGAGCAGTACTTC
CDR3: CASSRGLYEQYF

D: TRBD2
V: TRBV6-5
J: TRBJ2-3
size: NA
DNA: TGTGCCAGCAGTTCCTCCTCGGGGGGGAGCACAGATACGCAGTATTTT
CDR3: CASSSSSGGSTDTQYF

D: TRBD1
V: TRBV7-9
J: TRBJ2-3
size: NA
DNA: TGTGCCAGCAGGGGGACAGCCCAGCCTGGGGATACGCAGTATTTT
CDR3: CASRGTAQPGDTQYF

D: TRBD1
V: TRBV6-5
J: TRBJ2-1
size: NA
DNA: TGTGCCAGCAGTTCCTTGGGACAGGGGGACAATGAGCAGTTCTTC
CDR3: CASSSLGQGDNEQFF

D: NA
V: TRBV5-1
J: TRBJ2-1
size: NA
DNA: TGCGCCAGCAGGGGGCCAGGGTCCTGGGATGAGCAGTTCTTC
CDR3: CASRGPGSWDEQFF

D: TRBD1
V: TRBV5-1
J: TRBJ1-6
size: NA
DNA: TGCGCCAGCAGCTTGCAAGGGACAGGGGGAAATTCACCCCTCCACTTT
CDR3: CASSLQGTGGNSPLHF

D: TRBD1
V: TRBV5-5
J: TRBJ1-5
size: NA
DNA: TGTGCCAGCAGCGCCGGGACAGGCTCATATAGCAATCAGCCCCAGCATTTT
CDR3: CASSAGTGSYSNQPQHF

D: TRBD2
V: TRBV5-4
J: TRBJ2-7
size: NA
DNA: TGTGCCAGCAGCCAGCAGGGCGGGGGGACCAGGTACGAGCAGTACTTC
CDR3: CASSQQGGGTRYEQYF

D: TRBD1
V: TRBV9
J: TRBJ1-4
size: NA
DNA: TGTGCCAGCAGCGTCGGACAGGGCGGAAAACTGTTTTTT
CDR3: CASSVGQGGKLFF

D: NA
V: TRBV18
J: TRBJ1-5
size: NA
DNA: TGTGCCAGCTCACCGCGCTCGGACAGTTTAGCGCAGCCCCAGCATTTT
CDR3: CASSPRSDSLAQPQHF

D: TRBD1
V: TRBV7-2
J: TRBJ1-2
size: once
DNA: TGTGCCAGCAGCTTAGCGGGACAGGGGCTCGGCTATGGCTACACCTTC
CDR3: CASSLAGQGLGYGYTF

D: TRBD2
V: TRBV30
J: TRBJ2-3
size: NA
DNA: TGTGCCTGGAGTCCGGGGCTAGCGGGGGGGGATACGCAGTATTTT
CDR3: CAWSPGLAGGDTQYF

D: NA
V: TRBV7-2
J: TRBJ2-4
size: NA
DNA: TGTGCCAGCAGCGGCTCTGATCTAGCCAAAAACATTCAGTACTTC
CDR3: CASSGSDLAKNIQYF

D: TRBD2
V: TRBV6-5
J: TRBJ2-7
size: NA
DNA: TGTGCCAGCAGTTACTCGGGGGGGGTGCCCTACGAGCAGTACTTC
CDR3: CASSYSGGVPYEQYF

D: NA
V: TRBV7-2
J: TRBJ1-2
size: few
DNA: TGTGCCAGCAGCTTAGGACACAGGGCCGGCTATGGCTACACCTTC
CDR3: CASSLGHRAGYGYTF

D: NA
V: TRBV10-3
J: TRBJ2-7
size: NA
DNA: TGTGCCATCAGTATCGAGGACAGCACCTACGAGCAGTACTTC
CDR3: CAISIEDSTYEQYF

D: NA
V: TRBV29-1
J: TRBJ1-2
size: NA
DNA: TGCAGCGTTGAAGGGGGCTCTGGCTACACCTTC
CDR3: CSVEGGSGYTF

D: TRBD2
V: TRBV13
J: TRBJ2-3
size: NA
DNA: TGTGCCAGCAGCTTAGTCCTAGCGGGGGGAAGCACAGATACGCAGTATTTT
CDR3: CASSLVLAGGSTDTQYF

D: TRBD2
V: TRBV4-1
J: TRBJ2-7
size: few
DNA: TGCGCCAGCAGCCAGGAGCGGGGGACAAGCTACGAGCAGTACTTC
CDR3: CASSQERGTSYEQYF

D: NA
V: TRBV2
J: TRBJ1-3
size: NA
DNA: TGTGCCAGCAGTGTCGTGTCAGGGCTAGCCATATATTTT
CDR3: CASSVVSGLAIYF

D: TRBD1
V: TRBV5-6
J: TRBJ1-1
size: once
DNA: TGTGCCAGCAGCTTCGGACAGGGCGGCCGTGAAGCTTTCTTT
CDR3: CASSFGQGGREAFF

D: NA
V: TRBV10-3
J: TRBJ2-5
size: NA
DNA: TGTGCCATCAGTGCAGCCAGGGGGAGGGAGACCCAGTACTTC
CDR3: CAISAARGRETQYF

D: TRBD1
V: TRBV14
J: TRBJ2-2
size: once
DNA: TGTGCCAGCAGCCAAGATCCGCGGGACAGGGGGCAGGACACCGGGGAGCTGTTTTTT
CDR3: CASSQDPRDRGQDTGELFF

D: NA
V: TRBV24-1
J: TRBJ1-1
size: NA
DNA: TGTGCCACCAGTGATTCGGGCAGGGGTGTCGACCGATCGGAGTTT
CDR3: CATSDSGRGVDRSEF

D: NA
V: TRBV5-1
J: TRBJ2-3
size: NA
DNA: TGCGCCAGCAGCTTGGAGGGGAATGGTGCAGATACGCAGTATTTT
CDR3: CASSLEGNGADTQYF

D: TRBD1
V: TRBV7-2
J: TRBJ1-2
size: NA
DNA: TGTGCCAGCAGCTTGGACAGGCTGAACTATGGCTACACCTTC
CDR3: CASSLDRLNYGYTF

D: TRBD1
V: TRBV10-3
J: TRBJ2-7
size: NA
DNA: TGTGCCATCGGACAGGGCGTCTACGAGCAGTACTTC
CDR3: CAIGQGVYEQYF

D: NA
V: TRBV7-2
J: TRBJ2-6
size: once
DNA: TGTGCCAGCAGCTTAGTGGCAGGGGATGGGGCCAACGTCCTGACTTTC
CDR3: CASSLVAGDGANVLTF

D: TRBD1
V: TRBV19
J: TRBJ1-1
size: NA
DNA: TGTGCCAGTAGTCCCTTGACAGGGCGGGAAACTGAAGCTTTCTTT
CDR3: CASSPLTGRETEAFF

D: TRBD2
V: TRBV4-3
J: TRBJ2-1
size: NA
DNA: TGCGCCAGCAGCCAGGCTAGCGGGGGGGCGGATGGATACAATGAGCAGTTCTTC
CDR3: CASSQASGGADGYNEQFF

D: TRBD2
V: TRBV9
J: TRBJ2-1
size: NA
DNA: TGTGCCAGCAGCGTAGGGCTAGCGGGGGGGCCGTCCTACAATGAGCAGTTCTTC
CDR3: CASSVGLAGGPSYNEQFF

D: TRBD2
V: TRBV5-6
J: TRBJ2-3
size: once
DNA: TGTGCCAGCAGCTATAGCGGGGGGGCCGATACGCAGTATTTT
CDR3: CASSYSGGADTQYF

D: TRBD1
V: TRBV5-6
J: TRBJ2-3
size: NA
DNA: TGTGCCAGCAGCCCGACAGGGGGTAGCACAGATACGCAGTATTTT
CDR3: CASSPTGGSTDTQYF

D: NA
V: TRBV9
J: TRBJ2-1
size: NA
DNA: TGTGCCAGCAGCACCCGGGACTACAATGAGCAGTTCTTC
CDR3: CASSTRDYNEQFF

D: NA
V: TRBV2
J: TRBJ2-7
size: NA
DNA: TGTGCCAGCAGTGAAGTAAGGGGTTCAGGAGAAGAGCAGTACTTC
CDR3: CASSEVRGSGEEQYF

D: NA
V: TRBV25-1
J: TRBJ2-1
size: NA
DNA: TGTGCCAGCAGTAGCCGGGACTACAATGAGCAGTTCTTC
CDR3: CASSSRDYNEQFF

D: TRBD1
V: TRBV13
J: TRBJ2-7
size: NA
DNA: TGTGCCAGCAGCTTGGGACAGGGATACTACGAGCAGTACTTC
CDR3: CASSLGQGYYEQYF

D: NA
V: TRBV18
J: TRBJ2-7
size: NA
DNA: TGTGCCAGCTCACCCACTTACGGGTACGAGCAGTACTTC
CDR3: CASSPTYGYEQYF

D: NA
V: TRBV19
J: TRBJ2-3
size: NA
DNA: TGTGCCAGTAGGTTTATGGAGTTTGCAGATACGCAGTATTTT
CDR3: CASRFMEFADTQYF

D: NA
V: TRBV7-2
J: TRBJ1-2
size: NA
DNA: TGTGCCAGCAGCTTAGGCGCAGGCTATGGCTACACCTTC
CDR3: CASSLGAGYGYTF

D: NA
V: TRBV7-7
J: TRBJ2-2
size: NA
DNA: TGTGCTAGCAGGGAGACAGCCAACGGGGAGCTGTTTTTT
CDR3: CASRETANGELFF